The T cell receptor beta chain described here comes from a study of T cells in Graves' hyperthyroidism and ophthalmopathy. To note about this clonotype: Antigen specificity is unknown.

RNA transcripts gave rise to amplified TCR beta CDR3 regions. The HTBI primer set drove a first-round RT-PCR of the TCR CDR3. TCRdb passed the multiplex PCR reads through MiXCR, listing each CDR3 protein once. The data contain under 450,000 distinct CDR3 sequences, less than 20% of them singletons. Study-wide points: The model's output predicted ophthalmopathy at a median of around 7 months prior to onset. In the blood, most expanded thyroid clonotypes above 0.001 appeared as well.

The CDR3 sequence is 17 residues long. Unmatched junction bases numbered 13, after V lost 4 bases and J lost 5 bases. From germline, CDR1 is KGHDR and CDR2 SFDVKD. Diagnosis of hyperthyroidism was new in patients aged 18 to 65, and its duration was under 2 months. The chain is built from TRBV24-1 and TRBJ2-3; 8 bases line up with TRBD2. The TCR originated in a woman under 30 with Graves' hyperthyroidism. Material: blood. This chain's CDR3 is CATSDLTPLAGGDTQYF. The CDR3 region has the DNA TGTGCCACCAGTGACCTGACTCCCCTGGCGGGGGGAGATACGCAGTATTTT.